The clone carrying this TCR beta chain was observed a single time. The antigen is undetermined. Compared with germline, one end of the junction differs, possibly owing to a read error. Peripheral blood genomic DNA, not sorted cells or RNA, was the template. TRB rearrangements spanning V, D and J were amplified using mixed TRB-A/B primers. TCRdb used MiXCR to reprocess the multiplex PCR reads, holding one entry per CDR3 protein. Of 10,000 to 15,000 distinct CDR3 sequences listed, 35% are singletons. This sample was taken from a study of T cell repertoires in aging, cancer and after chemotherapy. Study results and limitations: Rebound thymic output was suggested by rising median generation probability during chemotherapy in each cancer cohort.

This CDR3 contains 14 residues. Germline assignment: CDR1 MRHNA and CDR2 SNTAGT. This sequence originates from a human donor in good health. The donor label of this sample is uncertain. The chain has TRBV6-4 and TRBJ2-3; the D call may be TRBD1 or TRBD2 (5 bases each). The source material was blood. This chain's CDR3 is CVSNKRDSTDTQYF. The CDR3 nucleotides are TGTGTCAGCAATAAAAGGGACAGCACAGATACGCAGTATTTT.